The clone carrying this TCR beta chain was seen many times. Its antigen is still unknown. The data belong to a study of CD8 T cells in ankylosing spondylitis. Study-wide points: Several highly homologous variants formed a TCR beta motif that appeared characteristic of ankylosing spondylitis blood.

A quantitative 5'-RACE method, one with molecular barcodes, was used to make TCR beta libraries. TCRdb called the 5' RACE reads again in MiXCR, with one record for every CDR3 protein. The table lists 200,000 or so distinct CDR3 sequences, around 13% of them singletons. The V gene's germline CDR1 is KGHDR and CDR2 SFDVKD. Trimming stripped 1 base from V and 6 bases from J, with 11 bases between. This CDR3 contains 15 residues. Sequencing was performed on blood, either unsorted or a sorted T cell fraction (not recorded which). The clonotype was recovered from a female donor with ankylosing spondylitis or in good health (not recorded which). V and J are TRBV24-1 and TRBJ2-2, with D tentatively TRBD1 (5 bases). CDR3 nucleotides: TGTGCCACCAGTGATTTAAGGGGAAAAGCCGGGGAGCTGTTTTTT. It encodes CATSDLRGKAGELFF.